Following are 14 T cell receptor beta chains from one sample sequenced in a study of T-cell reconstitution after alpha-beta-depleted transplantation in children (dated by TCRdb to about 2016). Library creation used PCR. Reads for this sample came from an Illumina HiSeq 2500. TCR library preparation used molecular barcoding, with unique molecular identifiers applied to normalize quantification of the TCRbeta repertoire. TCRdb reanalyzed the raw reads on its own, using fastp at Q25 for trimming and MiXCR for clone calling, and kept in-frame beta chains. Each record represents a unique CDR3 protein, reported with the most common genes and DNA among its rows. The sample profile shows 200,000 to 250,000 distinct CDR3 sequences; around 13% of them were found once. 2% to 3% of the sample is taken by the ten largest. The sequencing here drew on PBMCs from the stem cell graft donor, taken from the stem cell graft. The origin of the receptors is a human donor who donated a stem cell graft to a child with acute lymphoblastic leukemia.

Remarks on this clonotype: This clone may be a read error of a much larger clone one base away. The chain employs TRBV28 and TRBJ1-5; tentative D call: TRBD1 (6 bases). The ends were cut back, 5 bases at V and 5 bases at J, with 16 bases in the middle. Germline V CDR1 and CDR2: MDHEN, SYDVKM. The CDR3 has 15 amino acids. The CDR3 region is CASSLTGSGHQPQHF. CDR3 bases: TGTGCCAGCAGTCTGACAGGAAGCGGCCATCAGCCCCAGCATTTT. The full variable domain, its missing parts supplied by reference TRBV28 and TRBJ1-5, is DVKVTQSSRYLVKRTGEKVFLECVQDMDHENMFWYRQDPGLGLRLIYFSYDVKMKEKGDIPEGYSVSREKKERFSLILESASTNQTSMYLCASSLTGSGHQPQHFGDGTRLSIL.

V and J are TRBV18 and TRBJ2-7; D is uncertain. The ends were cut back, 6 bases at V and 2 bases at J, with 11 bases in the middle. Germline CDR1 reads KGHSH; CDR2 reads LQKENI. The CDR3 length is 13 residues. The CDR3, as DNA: TGTGCCAGCTCCCCCTCTGTGCCCTACGAGCAGTACTTC. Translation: CASSPSVPYEQYF.

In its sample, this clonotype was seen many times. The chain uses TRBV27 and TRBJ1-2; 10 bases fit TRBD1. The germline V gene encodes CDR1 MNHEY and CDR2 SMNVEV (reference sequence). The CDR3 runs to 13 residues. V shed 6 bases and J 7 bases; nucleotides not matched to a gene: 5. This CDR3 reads CASSGTGAGGYTF. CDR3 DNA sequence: TGTGCCAGCAGCGGGACAGGGGCGGGTGGCTACACCTTC.

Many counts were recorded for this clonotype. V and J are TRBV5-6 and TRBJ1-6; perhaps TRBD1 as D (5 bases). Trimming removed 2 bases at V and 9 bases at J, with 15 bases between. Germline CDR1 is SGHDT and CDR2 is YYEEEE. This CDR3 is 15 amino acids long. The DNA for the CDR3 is TGTGCCAGCAGCTTCCGGGACGGTGGTACTTCACCCCTCCACTTT. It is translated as CASSFRDGGTSPLHF.

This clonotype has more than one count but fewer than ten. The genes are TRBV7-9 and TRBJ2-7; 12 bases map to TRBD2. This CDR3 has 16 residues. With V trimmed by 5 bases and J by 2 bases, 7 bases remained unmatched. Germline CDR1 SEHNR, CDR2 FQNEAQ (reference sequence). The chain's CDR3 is CASSPTSGRSTYEQYF. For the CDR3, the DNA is TGTGCCAGCAGCCCCACTAGCGGGAGGTCGACCTACGAGCAGTACTTC.

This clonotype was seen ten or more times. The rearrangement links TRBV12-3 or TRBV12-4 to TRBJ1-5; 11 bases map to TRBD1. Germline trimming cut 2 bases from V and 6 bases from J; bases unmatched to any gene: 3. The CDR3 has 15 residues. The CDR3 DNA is TGTGCCAGCAGTTTAACCGGGACAGGGGGTCAGCCCCAGCATTTT. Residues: CASSLTGTGGQPQHF.

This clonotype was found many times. The CDR3 here is CASSYARTGVADTQYF. CDR3 nucleotides: TGTGCCAGCAGTTACGCGAGGACAGGGGTGGCAGATACGCAGTATTTT. The V gene is TRBV6-5, the J gene TRBJ2-3; the match to TRBD1 covers 9 bases. After removal of 2 bases from V and 4 bases from J, the junction contained 7 bases not matched to a gene. The length of the CDR3 is 16 residues. In germline, CDR1 is MNHEY, CDR2 SVGAGI.

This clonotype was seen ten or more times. For the CDR3, the DNA is TGTGCCAGCAGTTCCGTGGCCAGGGGTGGTCAGCCCCAGCATTTT. It encodes CASSSVARGGQPQHF. The gene calls are TRBV12-3 or TRBV12-4 and TRBJ1-5; maybe TRBD1 (6 bases). The CDR3 is 15 residues long. V shed 4 bases and J shed 6 bases, with 16 bases lying between them.

The CDR3 DNA is TGTGCCTGGAGGGACCCTGGAGCTTCCTACGAGCAGTACTTC. Translation gives CAWRDPGASYEQYF. The V and J genes are TRBV30 and TRBJ2-7; no clear D. Germline V lookup: CDR1 GTSNPN, CDR2 SVGIG (reference sequence). This CDR3 is 14 amino acids long. The ends were cut back, 3 bases at V and 1 base at J, with 13 bases in the middle.

CDR3: CASSQTGDRGPKQYF. The CDR3 nucleotides are TGTGCCAGCAGCCAAACTGGGGACAGGGGGCCAAAGCAGTACTTC. V and J are TRBV2 and TRBJ2-7; TRBD1 matches 12 bases. This CDR3 has 15 amino acids. The V and J ends lost 6 bases and 8 bases, in that order; junction bases with no gene match: 11. Germline assignment: CDR1 SNHLY and CDR2 FYNNEI.

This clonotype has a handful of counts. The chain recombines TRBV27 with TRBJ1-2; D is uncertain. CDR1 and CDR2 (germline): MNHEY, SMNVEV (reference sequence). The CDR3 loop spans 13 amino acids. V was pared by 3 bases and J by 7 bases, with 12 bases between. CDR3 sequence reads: CASSLGRIGGYTF. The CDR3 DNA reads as TGTGCCAGCAGTTTGGGCCGCATCGGTGGCTACACCTTC.

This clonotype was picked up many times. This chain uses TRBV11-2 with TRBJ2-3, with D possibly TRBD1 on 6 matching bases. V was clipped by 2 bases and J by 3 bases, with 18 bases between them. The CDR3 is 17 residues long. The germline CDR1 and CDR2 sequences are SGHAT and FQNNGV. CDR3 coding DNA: TGTGCCAGCAGCTTAATTTTTACACAGGGCTCAACAGATACGCAGTATTTT. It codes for CASSLIFTQGSTDTQYF.

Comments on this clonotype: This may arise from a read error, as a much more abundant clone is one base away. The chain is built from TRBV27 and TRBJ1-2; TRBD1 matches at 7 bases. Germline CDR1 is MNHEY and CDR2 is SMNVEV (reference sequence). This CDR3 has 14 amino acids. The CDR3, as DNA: TGTGCCGGCAGTAGAGGGACAGCTAACTATGGCTACACCTTC. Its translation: CAGSRGTANYGYTF.

The CDR3 loop is CASSLEAASGLTGELFF. CDR3 nucleotides: TGTGCCAGCAGCTTAGAAGCTGCTAGCGGCCTCACCGGGGAGCTGTTTTTT. The chain recombines TRBV7-6 with TRBJ2-2; 7 bases line up with TRBD2. This CDR3 has 17 residues. Germline V gene sequence: CDR1 SGHVS, CDR2 FNYEAQ. With 1 base clipped from V and 4 bases from J, the junction kept 9 bases outside the gene matches.